This TCR beta chain was found in a study of Tregs in tolerant kidney transplant recipients. Whole-study findings and limits: This study did not directly address biological reproducibility.

Germline V gene data show CDR1 as SGHNT and CDR2 as YYREEE (reference sequence). CDR3 length equals 13 residues. The ends were cut back, 3 bases at V and 8 bases at J, with 14 bases in the middle. CD4+CD25+CD127- Tregs, CD4+CD25- non-Tregs, CD4 and CD8 cells were sorted. A remark on this clone: No antigen is known for it.

Data came from immunoSEQ multiplex PCR; TCRdb stores just in-frame clones and leaves some out. Here the sample spans 98,000 or so clones, 90% being singletons. This specimen consisted of CD4+ T cells from blood, obtained before the transplant. This receptor was identified in a human donor who received a combined kidney and bone marrow transplant. This chain links TRBV5-4 with TRBJ1-2; D remains unclear. The CDR3 nucleotides are TGTGCCAGCAGCTACCCAACCACGGGGGGCTACACCTTC. Translating gives CASSYPTTGGYTF.